This T cell receptor beta chain appears in the sequencing data of a study of cytomegalovirus exposure and HLA in healthy donors. Notes on the study in general: In a later analysis, common viral pathogens appeared linked to several of the most significant clusters.

The PCR made use of 60 Vbeta and 13 Jbeta primers. Profiling relied on immunoSEQ multiplex PCR, and the TCRdb table lists in-frame clones only, not all of them. The table shows 150,000 to 200,000 clones, with 70% to 90% occurring only once. This CDR3 contains 13 residues. CDR1 and CDR2 from the germline V gene are MNHEY and SMNVEV (reference sequence). Trimming cost V 3 bases and J 7 bases, with 10 bases left between them. In regard to this clone: Its target is not known.

This TCR was sampled from a woman aged 18-35 years in good health and CMV-seronegative. The sample comprised PBMCs. V and J are TRBV27 and TRBJ1-5; perhaps TRBD1 as D (5 bases). The CDR3 DNA reads as TGTGCCAGCAGTTTTTCAGGGAACCAGCCCCAGCATTTT. Its protein product is CASSFSGNQPQHF.